The 30 T cell receptor beta chains presented below share a single source sample, sequenced in a study of cytomegalovirus exposure and HLA in healthy donors. It was with 60 Vbeta and 13 Jbeta primers that the PCR ran. TCRdb's table, derived via immunoSEQ multiplex PCR, lists solely in-frame clones and lacks some. The sample carries some 130,000 clones, around 82% recorded once. The source material was PBMCs. The receptors come from a male donor in good health and CMV-seropositive.

The chain employs TRBV27 and TRBJ2-7; D is uncertain. The CDR3 runs 15 residues. Germline CDR1 reads MNHEY; CDR2 reads SMNVEV (reference sequence). The V and J ends lost 2 bases and 3 bases respectively, with 14 bases between them. The CDR3 sequence is CASSLGRSSGYEQYF. Here the CDR3 DNA reads TGTGCCAGCAGTTTAGGTCGGAGCTCCGGCTACGAGCAGTACTTC.

This chain uses TRBV30 with TRBJ1-1, with 8 positions matching TRBD1. The CDR3 contains 13 residues. Trimming took 5 bases from V and 5 from J; bases not matched to a gene: 7. Germline V gene lookup returns CDR1 GTSNPN and CDR2 SVGIG (reference sequence). CDR3 region: CAWDRGTGTEAFF. The CDR3 DNA reads TGTGCCTGGGACAGGGGCACCGGGACTGAAGCTTTCTTT.

V gene TRBV5-1 combines with J gene TRBJ1-1; D is unclear. The germline V gene has CDR1 SGHRS and CDR2 YFSETQ. V shed 1 base and J shed 1 base, with 8 bases lying between them. This CDR3 is 14 amino acids long. This chain's CDR3 is CASSLIGENTEAFF. The CDR3 nucleotides are TGCGCCAGCAGCTTGATTGGAGAGAACACTGAAGCTTTCTTT.

The V call is TRBV21-1, the J call TRBJ2-1; the table gives TRBD1 as D, unverified against the DNA. TRBV21-1 is listed as a pseudogene. This CDR3 is built from 12 residues. CDR3 in DNA: TGTGCCAGCAGCCGACAGGGCGATGAGCAGTTCTTC. It translates to CASSRQGDEQFF.

V gene TRBV9 combines with J gene TRBJ1-1, with D unresolved. The V end was cut by 0 bases, the J end by 0 bases, with 6 bases between. CDR3 length equals 14 residues. Germline CDR1 is SGDLS and CDR2 is YYNGEE. The DNA of the CDR3 is TGTGCCAGCAGCGTAGATAGCATGAACACTGAAGCTTTCTTT. Translation gives CASSVDSMNTEAFF.

The V call is TRBV7-8, the J call TRBJ2-1, with 13 bases that match TRBD2. The CDR3 spans 18 residues. The V and J ends lost 2 bases and 6 bases, in that order; junction bases with no gene match: 10. Per the germline V gene, CDR1 is SGHVS and CDR2 is FQNEAQ. CDR3 in amino acids: CASSLNARTSGRINEQFF. In nucleotides, the CDR3 is TGTGCCAGCAGCTTAAACGCCCGGACTAGCGGGAGAATCAATGAGCAGTTCTTC. The full variable domain, with the rest looked up from reference TRBV7-8 and TRBJ2-1, is GAGVSQSPRYKVAKRGQDVALRCDPISGHVSLFWYQQALGQGPEFLTYFQNEAQLDKSGLPSDRFFAERPEGSVSTLKIQRTQQEDSAVYLCASSLNARTSGRINEQFFGPGTRLTVL.

The gene calls are TRBV5-1 and TRBJ2-5; D may be TRBD1 (6 bases). Looked up from germline, CDR1 is SGHRS and CDR2 is YFSETQ. The V end lost 0 bases, the J end lost 5 bases, and 17 bases lay between the germline ends. The CDR3 consists of 16 residues. CDR3 region: CASSLEVRGRGETQYF. The CDR3 DNA reads as TGCGCCAGCAGCTTGGAGGTCCGGGGCAGGGGTGAGACCCAGTACTTC.

The chain has TRBV18 and TRBJ1-5; D unresolved. CDR1 and CDR2 (germline): KGHSH, LQKENI. The CDR3 extends over 13 amino acids. The V gene lost 1 base and the J gene lost 5 bases, with 6 bases spanning the gap. CDR3 sequence: CASSPLIDQPQHF. The DNA of the CDR3 is TGTGCCAGCTCACCACTAATCGATCAGCCCCAGCATTTT.

The V and J genes are TRBV18 and TRBJ2-1, with TRBD2 identical over 10 bases. The CDR3 totals 15 residues. J gave up 9 bases and V 0 bases, and 5 bases lay outside the gene matches. Germline V gene sequence: CDR1 KGHSH, CDR2 LQKENI. The CDR3: CASSPPGLASSEQFF. The CDR3 region has the DNA TGTGCCAGCTCACCACCGGGACTAGCGTCGAGTGAGCAGTTCTTC. Filled out from reference TRBV18 and TRBJ2-1, the complete variable domain reads NAGVMQNPRHLVRRRGQEARLRCSPMKGHSHVYWYRQLPEEGLKFMVYLQKENIIDESGMPKERFSAEFPKEGPSILRIQQVVRGDSAAYFCASSPPGLASSEQFFGPGTRLTVL.

This chain joins TRBV27 and TRBJ1-2; the D is unclear. The V and J ends lost 2 bases and 1 base respectively, with 5 bases between them. Per the germline V gene, CDR1 is MNHEY and CDR2 is SMNVEV (reference sequence). This CDR3 spans 13 amino acids. The CDR3 loop is CASSLSINYGYTF. CDR3 sequence (DNA): TGTGCCAGCAGTTTAAGCATTAACTATGGCTACACCTTC.

This chain connects TRBV29-1 to TRBJ2-2; TRBD1 aligns across 7 bases. The CDR3 is 13 amino acids. CDR1 and CDR2 (germline): SQVTM, ANQGSEA. After removal of 5 bases from V and 6 bases from J, the junction contained 6 bases not matched to a gene. This CDR3 is CSVRTQGAGELFF. The CDR3 DNA reads TGCAGCGTTAGGACTCAGGGGGCCGGGGAGCTGTTTTTT.

The genes are TRBV4-3 and TRBJ2-7; no reliable D call. The germline V gene has CDR1 LGHNA and CDR2 YSLEER. CDR3 length: 15 amino acids. Trimming left V 1 base short and J 0 bases short, with 10 bases between. CDR3: CASSQAPTPSYEQYF. The CDR3 DNA sequence: TGCGCCAGCAGCCAAGCGCCGACACCCTCCTACGAGCAGTACTTC.

The rearrangement links TRBV30 to TRBJ2-1, with TRBD2 identical over 13 bases. This CDR3 spans 14 amino acids. V lost 6 bases and J lost 13; bases outside the gene matches: 12. Germline CDR1 and CDR2: GTSNPN and SVGIG (reference sequence). This CDR3 is CACKEPGLAGIQFF. DNA of the CDR3: TGTGCCTGTAAAGAACCGGGACTAGCGGGAATTCAGTTCTTC.

The CDR3 nucleotides are TGTGCCAGCAGCCTAGGGTGGAGGTACGAGCAGTACTTC. Translating it yields CASSLGWRYEQYF. The V gene is TRBV27, the J gene TRBJ2-7, with a possible D match to TRBD2 (5 bases). Germline V gene lookup returns CDR1 MNHEY and CDR2 SMNVEV (reference sequence). The length of the CDR3 is 13 residues. The V end lost 6 bases, the J end lost 4 bases, and 13 bases lay between the germline ends.

The chain is built from TRBV5-1 and TRBJ2-1; D ambiguous. V was clipped by 0 bases and J by 14 bases, with 12 bases between them. The CDR3 loop spans 12 amino acids. The germline CDR1 and CDR2 sequences are SGHRS and YFSETQ. The CDR3 is CASSLELEEKFF. The CDR3 DNA is TGCGCCAGCAGCTTGGAGCTCGAGGAGAAGTTCTTC.

The rearrangement joins TRBV4-3 to TRBJ1-1; D gene ambiguous. The ends were cut back, 3 bases at V and 1 base at J, with 6 bases in the middle. Germline V gene lookup returns CDR1 LGHNA and CDR2 YSLEER. CDR3 size: 13 residues. Here the CDR3 reads CASSHGRNTEAFF. In DNA form, the CDR3 reads TGCGCCAGCAGCCATGGGAGGAACACTGAAGCTTTCTTT.

The V call is TRBV9, the J call TRBJ2-2, with D unresolved. The CDR3 contains 13 residues. V gave up 1 base and J gave up 6 bases, with 7 bases separating them. From germline, CDR1 is SGDLS and CDR2 YYNGEE. The CDR3 loop is CASSVTVPGELFF. CDR3 DNA: TGTGCCAGCAGCGTAACGGTCCCCGGGGAGCTGTTTTTT. Based on the CDR3 plus reference TRBV9 and TRBJ2-2, the full variable domain is DSGVTQTPKHLITATGQRVTLRCSPRSGDLSVYWYQQSLDQGLQFLIQYYNGEERAKGNILERFSAQQFPDLHSELNLSSLELGDSALYFCASSVTVPGELFFGEGSRLTVL.

The CDR3 sequence: CASSAGGPTGELFF. In DNA, the CDR3 is TGTGCCAGTAGCGCGGGAGGGCCCACCGGGGAGCTGTTTTTT. The V call is TRBV19, the J call TRBJ2-2; 9 bases are a match to TRBD2. V shed 6 bases, J shed 4 bases, and the junction held 3 bases outside the gene matches. The CDR3 contains 14 residues. CDR1 is LNHDA, CDR2 SQIVND, per germline (reference sequence).

This clone was counted between two and nine times. The genes are TRBV30 and TRBJ1-5; maybe TRBD1 (5 bases). This CDR3 is 13 amino acids long. Germline loops: CDR1 GTSNPN, CDR2 SVGIG (reference sequence). Trimming shortened V by 5 bases and J by 6 bases, and 14 bases separated the two germline ends. In nucleotides, the CDR3 is TGTGCCTGGGGCGGTGGGGGGGGTCAGCCCCAGCATTTT. Protein product: CAWGGGGGQPQHF.

The chain carries TRBV28 and TRBJ2-3; D possibly corresponds to TRBD1 (6 bases). CDR3 length: 13 residues. The germline V and J ends were trimmed by 6 bases and 4 bases, with 11 bases remaining between them. CDR1 is MDHEN and CDR2 is SYDVKM in the germline V gene. Here the CDR3 reads CASSRQASDTQYF. The CDR3, as DNA: TGTGCCAGCAGCCGACAGGCCTCAGATACGCAGTATTTT. The whole variable domain, filled in from reference TRBV28 and TRBJ2-3, reads DVKVTQSSRYLVKRTGEKVFLECVQDMDHENMFWYRQDPGLGLRLIYFSYDVKMKEKGDIPEGYSVSREKKERFSLILESASTNQTSMYLCASSRQASDTQYFGPGTRLTVL.

This sequence joins TRBV5-6 and TRBJ2-1, with D tentatively TRBD2 (6 bases). The CDR3 has 13 residues. Trimming left V 4 bases short and J 4 bases short, with 9 bases between. From germline, CDR1 is SGHDT and CDR2 YYEEEE. The CDR3 sequence: CASSGGIYNEQFF. CDR3 sequence (DNA): TGTGCCAGCAGCGGAGGGATATACAATGAGCAGTTCTTC.

This rearrangement joins TRBV28 to TRBJ1-5, with D uncertain. The CDR3 is made up of 12 amino acids. Trimming left V 3 bases short and J 10 bases short, with 10 bases between. The V gene's germline CDR1 is MDHEN and CDR2 SYDVKM. The CDR3 here is CASSFGIPPQHF. CDR3 DNA: TGTGCCAGCAGTTTCGGGATACCCCCCCAGCATTTT.

J is TRBJ2-1 and V is TRBV28; 11 nucleotides match TRBD2. This CDR3 is built from 16 residues. V lost 3 bases, J lost 4 bases, and 5 bases stayed unmatched. Germline V lookup: CDR1 MDHEN, CDR2 SYDVKM. The CDR3 loop reads CASSLTTSGKYNEQFF. The CDR3 DNA sequence: TGTGCCAGCAGTTTGACGACTAGCGGGAAATACAATGAGCAGTTCTTC.

This clone was counted between two and nine times. The V gene is TRBV15, the J gene TRBJ1-4; possibly TRBD1 for D (5 bases). Germline V gives CDR1 LNHNV, CDR2 YYDKDF (reference sequence). The length of the CDR3 is 17 residues. Trimming pared 4 bases from V and 5 bases from J, leaving 20 bases between. The CDR3 region has the DNA TGTGCCACCAGCACCCCATCGGCGGGACGGGCGAATGAAAAACTGTTTTTT. Translated: CATSTPSAGRANEKLFF.

The V call is TRBV4-3, the J call TRBJ2-3; 8 bases line up with TRBD1. After removal of 0 bases from V and 5 bases from J, the junction contained 13 bases not matched to a gene. The length of the CDR3 is 18 residues. Germline-derived CDR1 and CDR2 are LGHNA and YSLEER. CDR3 residues: CASSQDPPGQGMIDTQYF. CDR3 sequence (DNA): TGCGCCAGCAGCCAAGATCCCCCCGGACAGGGAATGATAGATACGCAGTATTTT.

This clone has more than one count but fewer than ten. The chain recombines TRBV25-1 with TRBJ1-1; possibly TRBD1 for D (5 bases). The CDR3 runs to 10 residues. Between the trimmed V and J ends, which lost 8 bases and 11 bases, there was a span of 12 bases. CDR1 and CDR2 from the germline V gene are MGHDK and SYGVNS. Here the CDR3 reads CASQDTVAFF. CDR3 coding DNA: TGTGCCAGCCAGGACACGGTCGCTTTCTTT.

This rearrangement joins TRBV2 to TRBJ1-2; weak D call: TRBD1 (6 bases). Germline V gives CDR1 SNHLY, CDR2 FYNNEI. Trimming stripped 3 bases from V and 4 bases from J, with 12 bases between. CDR3 length: 14 amino acids. The CDR3 protein is CASSDGQTIYGYTF. As DNA, the CDR3 is TGTGCCAGCAGTGATGGACAGACAATCTATGGCTACACCTTC.

This chain connects TRBV5-5 to TRBJ2-3; possible D gene TRBD2, 6 bases. Germline loops: CDR1 SGHKS, CDR2 YYEKEE (reference sequence). The CDR3 is 15 amino acids. V lost 4 bases to trimming and J lost 2 bases, with 14 bases between them. The CDR3 spells CASSPEGRPTDTQYF. CDR3 DNA sequence: TGTGCCAGCAGCCCCGAAGGGAGGCCCACAGATACGCAGTATTTT.

This clone was detected once. J is TRBJ2-2 and V is TRBV6-5; TRBD2 agrees at 10 bases. J lost 6 bases, V lost 6 bases, and 7 bases had no gene match. From germline, CDR1 is MNHEY and CDR2 SVGAGI. There are 15 residues in the CDR3. The CDR3 nucleotides read TGTGCCAGCAGCTGGCTAGCGGGAGTCGCCGGGGAGCTGTTTTTT. Amino acid sequence: CASSWLAGVAGELFF.

This clone was seen only once. The chain has TRBV7-8 and TRBJ2-7; 7 nucleotides line up with TRBD1. The germline CDR1 and CDR2 sequences are SGHVS and FQNEAQ. This CDR3 region has 16 residues. V shed 1 base and J 1 base; nucleotides not matched to a gene: 7. The CDR3 region is CASSLVGQVISYEQYF. The CDR3 DNA is TGTGCCAGCAGCTTAGTCGGACAGGTGATTTCCTACGAGCAGTACTTC.